The entry that follows covers one T cell receptor (beta chain) sequence. As defined, naive CD8 cells were CD45RO-negative and positively selected for CCR7, with terminally differentiated effector memory CD45RA+ cells excluded. The data were taken from a study of shared clonotypes between healthy human individuals. Study details: Each donor contributed plates that comprised three CD4 naive, three CD4 memory, two CD8 naive and one CD8 memory.

This CDR3 has 16 amino acids. V lost 0 bases to trimming and J lost 1 base, with 13 bases between them. From germline, CDR1 is MNHEY and CDR2 SVGAGI. Data came from immunoSEQ multiplex PCR; TCRdb stores just in-frame clones and leaves some out. The sample lists around 1.9 million clones; about 93% were seen once. The sequence was obtained from a man younger than 35 in good health. Some clones in this sample may be carry-over from other donors' samples. Sequencing used naive CD8+ T cells from PBMCs. J is TRBJ2-7 and V is TRBV6-5; tentatively, D is TRBD2 (6 bases). The DNA for the CDR3 is TGTGCCAGCAGTTACTCTTCGGGGGTCGTTTCCTACGAGCAGTACTTC. Translated, it gives CASSYSSGVVSYEQYF.